This T cell receptor beta chain was found in a study of CD8+ T cells in alopecia areata. Extracted from the samples, RNA was reverse transcribed into cDNA to serve as the sequencing template. Measured with immunoSEQ multiplex PCR; TCRdb has only the in-frame clones, and not every one. This table holds 190,000 or so clones, 58% found once. Treatment reported: oral pan-JAK inhibitor, 5-10 mg twice daily. This clone was counted a few times. What it recognizes is unknown. Whole-study results and caveats: Scalp clonality dropped significantly under tofacitinib, as did expanded CD8+ top-100 clones. There were many expanded lesional clones persisting in scalp and blood during tofacitinib.

Germline loops: CDR1 SGHTA, CDR2 FQGNSA. CDR3 length equals 13 residues. V lost 1 base, J lost 4 bases, and 6 bases lay in between. The receptor was derived from a human donor with alopecia areata. The material sequenced was CD4+ T cells sorted from blood, taken at week 24, from a patient treated with tofacitinib. The J gene is TRBJ2-3, the V gene TRBV7-2; D unclear. In DNA, the CDR3 is TGTGCCAGCAGCTTAGTGGGTCCAGATACGCAGTATTTT. It codes for CASSLVGPDTQYF.